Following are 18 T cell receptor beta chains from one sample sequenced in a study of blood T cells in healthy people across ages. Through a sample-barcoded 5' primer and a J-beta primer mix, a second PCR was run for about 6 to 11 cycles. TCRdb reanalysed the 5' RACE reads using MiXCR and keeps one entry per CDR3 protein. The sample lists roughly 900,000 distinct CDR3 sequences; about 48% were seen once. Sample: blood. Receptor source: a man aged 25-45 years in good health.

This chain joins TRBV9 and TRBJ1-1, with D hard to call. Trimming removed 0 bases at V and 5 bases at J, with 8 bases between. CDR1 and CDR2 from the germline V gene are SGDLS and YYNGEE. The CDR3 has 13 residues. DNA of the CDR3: TGTGCCAGCAGCGTAGACCCTGGAACTGAAGCTTTCTTT. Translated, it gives CASSVDPGTEAFF.

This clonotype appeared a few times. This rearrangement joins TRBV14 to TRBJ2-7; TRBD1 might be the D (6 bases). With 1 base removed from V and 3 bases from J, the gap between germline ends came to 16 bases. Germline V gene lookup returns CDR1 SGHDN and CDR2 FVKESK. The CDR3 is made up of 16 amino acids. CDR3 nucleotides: TGTGCCAGCAGCCAAGCTAGGACAGTCCTCTACTACGAGCAGTACTTC. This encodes CASSQARTVLYYEQYF. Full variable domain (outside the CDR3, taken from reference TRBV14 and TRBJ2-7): EAGVTQFPSHSVIEKGQTVTLRCDPISGHDNLYWYRRVMGKEIKFLLHFVKESKQDESGMPNNRFLAERTGGTYSTLKVQPAELEDSGVYFCASSQARTVLYYEQYFGPGTRLTVT.

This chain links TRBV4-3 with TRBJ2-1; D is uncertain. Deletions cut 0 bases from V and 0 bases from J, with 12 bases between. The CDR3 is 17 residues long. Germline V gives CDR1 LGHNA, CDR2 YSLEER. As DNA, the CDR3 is TGCGCCAGCAGCCAAGATGGAGCGCCGAGCTCCTACAATGAGCAGTTCTTC. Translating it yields CASSQDGAPSSYNEQFF.

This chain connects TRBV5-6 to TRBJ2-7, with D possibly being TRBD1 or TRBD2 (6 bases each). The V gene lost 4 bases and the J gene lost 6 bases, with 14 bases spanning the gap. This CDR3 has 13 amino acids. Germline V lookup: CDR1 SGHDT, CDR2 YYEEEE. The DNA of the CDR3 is TGTGCCAGCAGCGTCACAGGGACTGGCGAGCAGTACTTC. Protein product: CASSVTGTGEQYF.

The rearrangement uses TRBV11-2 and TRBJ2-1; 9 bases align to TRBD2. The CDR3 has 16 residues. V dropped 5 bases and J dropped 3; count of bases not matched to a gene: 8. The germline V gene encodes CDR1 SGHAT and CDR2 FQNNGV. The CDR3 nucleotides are TGTGCCAGCAGCGCATCAGCGGGGGGCCTCTACAATGAGCAGTTCTTC. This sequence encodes CASSASAGGLYNEQFF.

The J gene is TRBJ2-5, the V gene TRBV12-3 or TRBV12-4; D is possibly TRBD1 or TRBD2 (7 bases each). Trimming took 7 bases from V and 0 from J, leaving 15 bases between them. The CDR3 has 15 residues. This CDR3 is CASTQQGGNQETQYF. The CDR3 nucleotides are TGTGCCAGCACTCAGCAGGGGGGGAACCAAGAGACCCAGTACTTC.

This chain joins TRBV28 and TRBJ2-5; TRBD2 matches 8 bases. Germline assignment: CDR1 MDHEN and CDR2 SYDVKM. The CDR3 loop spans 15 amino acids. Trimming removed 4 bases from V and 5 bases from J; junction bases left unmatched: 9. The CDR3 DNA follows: TGTGCCAGCAGTTCCGGGGGGGCGGCGCGTGAGACCCAGTACTTC. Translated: CASSSGGAARETQYF.

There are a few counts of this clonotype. The DNA of the CDR3 is TGTGCCAGCAGCTTGGGCGGGGTTACGAGGTGGGATACGCAGTATTTT. Its translation: CASSLGGVTRWDTQYF. This chain connects TRBV5-4 to TRBJ2-3; tentative D call: TRBD2 (6 bases). Germline V gene sequence: CDR1 SGHNT, CDR2 YYREEE (reference sequence). The CDR3 runs 16 residues. V was shortened by 0 bases and J by 6 bases, with 17 bases between the two germline ends. The whole variable domain, remainder taken from reference TRBV5-4 and TRBJ2-3, is ETGVTQSPTHLIKTRGQQVTLRCSSQSGHNTVSWYQQALGQGPQFIFQYYREEENGRGNFPPRFSGLQFPNYSSELNVNALELDDSALYLCASSLGGVTRWDTQYFGPGTRLTVL.

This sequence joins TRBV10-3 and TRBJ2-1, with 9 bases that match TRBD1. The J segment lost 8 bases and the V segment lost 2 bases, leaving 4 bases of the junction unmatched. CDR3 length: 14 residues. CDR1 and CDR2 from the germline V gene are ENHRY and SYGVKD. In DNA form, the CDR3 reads TGTGCCATCAGTGAGACAGGGGGCTTGGATGAGCAGTTCTTC. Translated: CAISETGGLDEQFF.

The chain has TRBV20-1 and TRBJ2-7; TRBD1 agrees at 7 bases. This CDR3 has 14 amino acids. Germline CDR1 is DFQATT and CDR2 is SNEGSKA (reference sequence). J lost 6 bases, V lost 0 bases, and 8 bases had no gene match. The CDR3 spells CSARDNRGLGEQYF. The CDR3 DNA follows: TGCAGTGCTAGAGATAACAGGGGCTTGGGCGAGCAGTACTTC.

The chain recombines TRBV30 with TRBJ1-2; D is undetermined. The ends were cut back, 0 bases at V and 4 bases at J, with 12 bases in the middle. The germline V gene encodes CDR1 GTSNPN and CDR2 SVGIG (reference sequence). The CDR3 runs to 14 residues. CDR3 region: CAWSVPGVVYGYTF. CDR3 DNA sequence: TGTGCCTGGAGTGTACCCGGGGTGGTCTATGGCTACACCTTC.

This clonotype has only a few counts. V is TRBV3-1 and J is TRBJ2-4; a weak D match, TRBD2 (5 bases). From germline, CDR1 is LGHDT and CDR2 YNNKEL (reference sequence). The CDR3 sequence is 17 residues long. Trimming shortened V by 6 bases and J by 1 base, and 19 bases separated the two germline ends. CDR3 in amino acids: CASSRLGGQRAKNIQYF. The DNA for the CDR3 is TGTGCCAGCAGTCGGCTCGGAGGTCAGCGGGCCAAAAACATTCAGTACTTC. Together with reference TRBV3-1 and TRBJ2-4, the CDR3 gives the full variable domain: DTAVSQTPKYLVTQMGNDKSIKCEQNLGHDTMYWYKQDSKKFLKIMFSYNNKELIINETVPNRFSPKSPDKAHLNLHINSLELGDSAVYFCASSRLGGQRAKNIQYFGAGTRLSVL.

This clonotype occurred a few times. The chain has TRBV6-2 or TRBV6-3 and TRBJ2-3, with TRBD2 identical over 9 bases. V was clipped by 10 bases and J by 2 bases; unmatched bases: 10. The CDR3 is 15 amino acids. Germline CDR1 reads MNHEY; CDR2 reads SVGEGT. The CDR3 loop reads CATGSRGGATDTQYF. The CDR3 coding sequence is TGTGCCACCGGCTCGCGGGGGGGCGCCACAGATACGCAGTATTTT.

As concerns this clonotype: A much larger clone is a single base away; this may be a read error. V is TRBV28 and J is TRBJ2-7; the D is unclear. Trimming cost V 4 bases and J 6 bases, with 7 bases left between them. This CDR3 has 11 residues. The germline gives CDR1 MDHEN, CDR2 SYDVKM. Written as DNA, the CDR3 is TGTGCCAGCAGTTCCCCCTCCGAGCAGTACTTC. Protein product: CASSSPSEQYF.

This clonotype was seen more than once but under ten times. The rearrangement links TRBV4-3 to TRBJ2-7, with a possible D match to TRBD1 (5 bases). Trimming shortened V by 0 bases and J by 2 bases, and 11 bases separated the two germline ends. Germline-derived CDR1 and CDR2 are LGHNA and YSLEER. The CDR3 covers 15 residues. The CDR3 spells CASSQDLQGTYEQYF. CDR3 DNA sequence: TGCGCCAGCAGCCAAGATCTTCAGGGCACCTACGAGCAGTACTTC.

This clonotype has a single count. In DNA, the CDR3 is TGCAGTGCTAGAGGAAGTGGCTACGAGCAGTACTTC. Protein: CSARGSGYEQYF. The chain combines TRBV20-1 with TRBJ2-7, with D unresolved. Germline loops: CDR1 DFQATT, CDR2 SNEGSKA (reference sequence). This CDR3 is 12 amino acids long. With 1 base removed from V and 3 bases from J, the gap between germline ends came to 7 bases.

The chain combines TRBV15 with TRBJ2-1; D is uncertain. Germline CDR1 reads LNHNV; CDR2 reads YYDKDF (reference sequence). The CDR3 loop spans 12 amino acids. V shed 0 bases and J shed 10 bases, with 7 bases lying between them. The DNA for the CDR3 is TGTGCCACCAGCAGAGATCAATGGGAGCAGTTCTTC. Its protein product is CATSRDQWEQFF.

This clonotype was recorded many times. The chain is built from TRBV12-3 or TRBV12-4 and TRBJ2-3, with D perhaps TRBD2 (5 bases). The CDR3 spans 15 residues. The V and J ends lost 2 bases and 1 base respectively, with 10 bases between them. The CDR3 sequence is CASSLRAAGTDTQYF. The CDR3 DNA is TGTGCCAGCAGTTTACGGGCAGCGGGCACAGATACGCAGTATTTT.